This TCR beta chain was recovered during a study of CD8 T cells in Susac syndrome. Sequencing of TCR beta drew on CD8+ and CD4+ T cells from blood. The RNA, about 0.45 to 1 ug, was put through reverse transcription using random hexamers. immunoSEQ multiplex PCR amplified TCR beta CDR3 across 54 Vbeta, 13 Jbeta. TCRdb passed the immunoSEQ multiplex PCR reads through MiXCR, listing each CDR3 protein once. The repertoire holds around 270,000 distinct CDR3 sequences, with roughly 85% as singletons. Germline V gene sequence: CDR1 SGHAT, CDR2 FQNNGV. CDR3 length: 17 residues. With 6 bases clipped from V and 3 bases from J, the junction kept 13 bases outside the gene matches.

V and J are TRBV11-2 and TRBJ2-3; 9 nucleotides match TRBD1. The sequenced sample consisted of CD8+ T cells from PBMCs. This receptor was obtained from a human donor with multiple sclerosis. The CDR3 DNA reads TGTGCCAGCAGTCTAACCCGAGGGACAGGGAAGACAGATACGCAGTATTTT. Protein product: CASSLTRGTGKTDTQYF.